This T cell receptor (beta chain) was observed in a study of blood T cell repertoires in COVID-19. Sequenced by immunoSEQ multiplex PCR; TCRdb stores in-frame clones only, minus some. Of roughly 150,000 clones listed, around 90% are singletons. Germline CDR1 LNHDA, CDR2 SQIVND (reference sequence). V was cut by 0 bases and J by 1 base, with 19 bases left in between. There are 19 residues in the CDR3. This chain uses TRBV19 with TRBJ2-4; possibly TRBD1 for D (6 bases). The source of this sequence is a woman aged 80 or over with COVID-19, enrolled during active disease. Sequencing was done on a sample of peripheral blood. CDR3 DNA sequence: TGTGCCAGTAGTATAGATCCGGGTCGCAGGGGTACGGCCAAAAACATTCAGTACTTC. It is translated as CASSIDPGRRGTAKNIQYF.